This TCR beta chain was sequenced during a study of CD8+ T cells in alopecia areata. About the research overall: Tofacitinib administration to treated patients was oral, at 5 to 10 mg twice daily.

Treatment in this sample: oral pan-JAK inhibitor, 5-10 mg twice daily. Germline V gives CDR1 LGHNA, CDR2 YSLEER. Trimming took 3 bases from V and 6 from J; bases not matched to a gene: 4. The CDR3 sequence is 15 residues long. It was cDNA, reverse transcribed from extracted RNA, that served as the sequencing template. Some clones are missing from TCRdb's copy, which holds only in-frame ones; the method was immunoSEQ multiplex PCR. The sample has more than 85,000 clones, 61% seen once. V usage is TRBV4-3 and J usage is TRBJ2-7; 14 bases map to TRBD2. The TCR comes from a human donor with alopecia areata. This specimen consisted of CD8+ T cells sorted from blood, obtained at week 4, from a patient treated with tofacitinib. Here the CDR3 DNA reads TGCGCCAGCAGCCAGGGACTAGCGGGAGAGGGCGAGCAGTACTTC. Translation gives CASSQGLAGEGEQYF.